This T cell receptor beta chain was captured by sequencing in a study of blood T cell repertoires in COVID-19. Overall study context: Collection of acute and convalescent COVID-19 samples took place in the United States, Italy and Spain. PBMCs, B-cell-depleted T cells, or T cells provided the cDNA or gDNA that made up the material.

In the original analysis: By means of reference gene primer amplification, nucleated cell counts were estimated. Clones were read by immunoSEQ multiplex PCR, and TCRdb kept only the in-frame ones, dropping some. Clonal size and the V and J genes are those of that table, whereas D and trimming came from the DNA. The data hold some 700,000 clones, with 85% to 90% observed a single time. Germline V gives CDR1 SGDLS, CDR2 YYNGEE. CDR3 length: 16 residues. The V end lost 0 bases, the J end lost 0 bases, and 12 bases lay between the germline ends. V and J are TRBV9 and TRBJ1-2; weak D call: TRBD1 (6 bases). The sample was peripheral blood. This sequence was found in a woman between 18 and 30 years old with acute or convalescent COVID-19. The CDR3 sequence: CASSVGRTAANYGYTF. CDR3 sequence (DNA): TGTGCCAGCAGCGTAGGGAGGACAGCAGCTAACTATGGCTACACCTTC.